The 7 T cell receptor beta chains below were found in one sample sequenced in a study of blood T cell repertoires in COVID-19. Measured with immunoSEQ multiplex PCR; TCRdb has only the in-frame clones, and not every one. This sample has fewer than 350,000 clones, with 85% to 90% found just once. Material for sequencing was PBMCs or T cells enriched from blood (not recorded which). These receptors were collected from a woman under 30 with acute COVID-19.

This chain links TRBV27 with TRBJ2-7; 12 bases align to TRBD2. The germline V gene has CDR1 MNHEY and CDR2 SMNVEV (reference sequence). There are 15 residues in the CDR3. After removal of 5 bases from V and 7 bases from J, the junction contained 9 bases not matched to a gene. CDR3 loop: CASSLRLAGVSEQYF. CDR3 nucleotide sequence: TGTGCCAGCAGTCTCCGACTAGCGGGAGTGAGTGAGCAGTACTTC.

The CDR3 DNA reads TGTGCCTGGAGTGTACTTTATTTCGGGGAGAACACTGAAGCTTTCTTT. Protein product: CAWSVLYFGENTEAFF. The chain joins TRBV30 to TRBJ1-1; no definite D call. Germline-derived CDR1 and CDR2 are GTSNPN and SVGIG (reference sequence). This CDR3 has 16 amino acids. V dropped 0 bases and J dropped 1 base, with 15 bases sitting between them.

J is TRBJ2-7 and V is TRBV30, with TRBD2 matching over 13 bases. This CDR3 spans 14 amino acids. Per the germline V gene, CDR1 is GTSNPN and CDR2 is SVGIG (reference sequence). J lost 6 bases, V lost 2 bases, and 4 bases had no gene match. In DNA form, the CDR3 reads TGTGCCTGGAGTAGACTAGCGGGAGGATCCGAGCAGTACTTC. It is translated as CAWSRLAGGSEQYF.

The CDR3 DNA reads as TGCGCCAGCGCACCCGGGGGAACCCAACTACTTTTTACGCAGTATTTT. Its translation: CASAPGGTQLLFTQYF. V and J are TRBV10-1 and TRBJ2-3, with D tentatively TRBD2 (6 bases). Trimming took off 8 bases at V and 8 bases at J, with 26 bases between the two ends. Germline values: CDR1 WNHNN, CDR2 SYGVQD (reference sequence). There are 16 residues in the CDR3.

The rearrangement links TRBV5-6 to TRBJ2-2, with TRBD2 identical over 10 bases. Germline CDR1 is SGHDT and CDR2 is YYEEEE. Trimming cost V 4 bases and J 6 bases; bases outside gene matches: 6. The CDR3 is made up of 15 amino acids. This chain's CDR3 is CASSRSGRPPGELFF. The CDR3, as DNA: TGTGCCAGCAGCCGTAGCGGGAGGCCTCCCGGGGAGCTGTTTTTT.

The J gene is TRBJ1-5, the V gene TRBV19, with 8 bases fitting TRBD1. Germline CDR1 LNHDA, CDR2 SQIVND (reference sequence). The CDR3 is 17 residues long. Losses at the gene ends were 3 bases for V and 4 bases for J; bases not matched to a gene: 11. As DNA, the CDR3 is TGTGCCAGTAGTATCCAGGCGGACAGGGCGGGGAATCAGCCCCAGCATTTT. This codes for CASSIQADRAGNQPQHF.

V gene TRBV29-1 combines with J gene TRBJ1-4, with D tentatively TRBD1 (6 bases). Trimming took 6 bases from V and 6 from J, leaving 14 bases between them. Germline CDR1 and CDR2: SQVTM and ANQGSEA. The CDR3 totals 13 residues. CDR3 in DNA: TGCAGCGTCTATACAGGGTATGATGAAAAACTGTTTTTT. Its translation is CSVYTGYDEKLFF.